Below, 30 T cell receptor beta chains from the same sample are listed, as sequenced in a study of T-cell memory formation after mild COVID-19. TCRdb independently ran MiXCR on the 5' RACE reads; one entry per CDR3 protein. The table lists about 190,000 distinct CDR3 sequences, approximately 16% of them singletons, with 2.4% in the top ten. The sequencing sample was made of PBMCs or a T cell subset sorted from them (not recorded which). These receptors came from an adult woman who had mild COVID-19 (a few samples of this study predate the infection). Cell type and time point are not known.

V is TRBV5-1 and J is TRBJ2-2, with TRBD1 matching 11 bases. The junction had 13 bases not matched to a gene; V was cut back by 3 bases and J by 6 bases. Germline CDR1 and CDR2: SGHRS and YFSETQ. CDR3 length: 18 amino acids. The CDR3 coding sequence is TGCGCCAGCAGCTCCATGCCGCCAGGACAGGGGGCAGCCGGGGAGCTGTTTTTT. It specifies CASSSMPPGQGAAGELFF. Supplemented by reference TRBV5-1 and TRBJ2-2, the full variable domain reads KAGVTQTPRYLIKTRGQQVTLSCSPISGHRSVSWYQQTPGQGLQFLFEYFSETQRNKGNFPGRFSGRQFSNSRSEMNVSTLELGDSALYLCASSSMPPGQGAAGELFFGEGSRLTVL.

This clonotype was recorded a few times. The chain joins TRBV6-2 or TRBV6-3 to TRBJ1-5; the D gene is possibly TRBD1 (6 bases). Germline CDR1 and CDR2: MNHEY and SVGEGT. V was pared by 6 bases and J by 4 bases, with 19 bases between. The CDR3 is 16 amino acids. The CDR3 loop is CASSYPPTGGNQPQHF. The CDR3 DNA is TGTGCCAGCAGCTACCCCCCGACAGGAGGGAATCAGCCCCAGCATTTT.

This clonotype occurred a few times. The CDR3 DNA follows: TGTGCCAGCAGTTATAAAGGGTCAGGCGCTGAAGCTTTCTTT. This sequence encodes CASSYKGSGAEAFF. This rearrangement joins TRBV12-3 or TRBV12-4 to TRBJ1-1; D gene uncertain. This CDR3 contains 14 residues. Trimming cost V 4 bases and J 6 bases, with 15 bases left between them.

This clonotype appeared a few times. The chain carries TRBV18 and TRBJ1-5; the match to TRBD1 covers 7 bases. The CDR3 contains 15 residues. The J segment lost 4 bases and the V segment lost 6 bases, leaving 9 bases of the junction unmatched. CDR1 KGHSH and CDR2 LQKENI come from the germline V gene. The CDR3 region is CASSAPGQHNQPQHF. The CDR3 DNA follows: TGTGCCAGCTCTGCCCCGGGACAGCATAATCAGCCCCAGCATTTT.

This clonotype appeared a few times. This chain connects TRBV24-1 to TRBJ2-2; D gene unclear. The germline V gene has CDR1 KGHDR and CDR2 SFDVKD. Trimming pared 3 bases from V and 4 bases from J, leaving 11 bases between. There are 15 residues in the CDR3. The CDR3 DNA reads TGTGCCACCAGTGATCCCGGTGAAGCCACCGGGGAGCTGTTTTTT. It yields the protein CATSDPGEATGELFF.

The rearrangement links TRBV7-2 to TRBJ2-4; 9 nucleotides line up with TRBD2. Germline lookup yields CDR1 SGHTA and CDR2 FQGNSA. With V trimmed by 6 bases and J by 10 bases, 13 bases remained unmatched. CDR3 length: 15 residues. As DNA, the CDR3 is TGTGCCAGCAGGCGGGCGGGAGGGCCGAGGATTATTCAGTACTTC. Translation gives CASRRAGGPRIIQYF.

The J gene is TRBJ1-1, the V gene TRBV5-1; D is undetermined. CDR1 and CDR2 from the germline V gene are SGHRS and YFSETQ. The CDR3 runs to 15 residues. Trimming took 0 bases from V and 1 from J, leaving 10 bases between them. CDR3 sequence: CASSLVGPKNTEAFF. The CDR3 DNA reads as TGCGCCAGCAGCTTGGTTGGGCCCAAGAACACTGAAGCTTTCTTT.

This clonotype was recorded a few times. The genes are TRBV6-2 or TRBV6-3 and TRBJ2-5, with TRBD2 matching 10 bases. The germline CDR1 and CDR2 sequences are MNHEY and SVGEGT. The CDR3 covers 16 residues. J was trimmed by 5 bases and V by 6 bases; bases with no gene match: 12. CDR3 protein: CASRTGTSVGRETQYF. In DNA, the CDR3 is TGTGCCAGCAGGACCGGGACTAGCGTGGGAAGGGAGACCCAGTACTTC.

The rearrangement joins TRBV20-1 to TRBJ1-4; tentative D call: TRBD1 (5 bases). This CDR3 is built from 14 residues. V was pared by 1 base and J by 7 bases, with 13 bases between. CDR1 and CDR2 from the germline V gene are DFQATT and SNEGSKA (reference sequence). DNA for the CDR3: TGCAGTGCTAGAGCTCGAGGGGAACGTGAAAAACTGTTTTTT. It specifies CSARARGEREKLFF.

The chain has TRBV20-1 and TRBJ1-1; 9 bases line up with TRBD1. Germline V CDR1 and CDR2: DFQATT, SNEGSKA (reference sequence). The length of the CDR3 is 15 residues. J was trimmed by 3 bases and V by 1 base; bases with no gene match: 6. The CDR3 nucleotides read TGCAGTGCTAGAGGTGGGAGACAGGGGGACACTGAAGCTTTCTTT. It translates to CSARGGRQGDTEAFF.

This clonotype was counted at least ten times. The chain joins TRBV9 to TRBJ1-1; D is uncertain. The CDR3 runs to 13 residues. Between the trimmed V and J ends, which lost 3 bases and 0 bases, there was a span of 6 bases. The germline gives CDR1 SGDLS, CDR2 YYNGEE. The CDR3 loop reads CASSGTVNTEAFF. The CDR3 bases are TGTGCCAGCAGCGGAACAGTGAACACTGAAGCTTTCTTT.

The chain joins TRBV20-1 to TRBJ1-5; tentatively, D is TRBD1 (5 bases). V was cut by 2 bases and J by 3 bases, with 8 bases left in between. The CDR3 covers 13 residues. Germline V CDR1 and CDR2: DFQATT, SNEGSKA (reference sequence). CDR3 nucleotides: TGCAGTGCTAGATTGACAGTCAATCAGCCCCAGCATTTT. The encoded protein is CSARLTVNQPQHF.

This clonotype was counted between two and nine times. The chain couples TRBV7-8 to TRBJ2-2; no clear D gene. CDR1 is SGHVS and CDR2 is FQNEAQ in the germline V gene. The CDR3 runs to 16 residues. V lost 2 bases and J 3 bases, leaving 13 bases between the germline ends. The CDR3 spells CASSLRIGVDTGELFF. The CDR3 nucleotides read TGTGCCAGCAGCTTAAGGATAGGCGTCGACACCGGGGAGCTGTTTTTT.

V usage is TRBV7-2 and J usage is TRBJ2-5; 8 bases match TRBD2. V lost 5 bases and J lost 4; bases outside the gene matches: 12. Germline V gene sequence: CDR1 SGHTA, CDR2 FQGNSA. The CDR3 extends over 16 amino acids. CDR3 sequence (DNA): TGTGCCAGCAGCCCGCATGTCGGGGGGGCGGGAGAGACCCAGTACTTC. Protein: CASSPHVGGAGETQYF.

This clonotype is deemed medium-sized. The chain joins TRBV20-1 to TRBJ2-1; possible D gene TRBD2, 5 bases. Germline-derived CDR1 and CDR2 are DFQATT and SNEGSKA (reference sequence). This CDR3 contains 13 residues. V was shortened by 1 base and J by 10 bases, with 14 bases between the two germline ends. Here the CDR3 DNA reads TGCAGTGCTAGAGGGACTCTTGCTGGAGAGCAGTTCTTC. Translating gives CSARGTLAGEQFF.

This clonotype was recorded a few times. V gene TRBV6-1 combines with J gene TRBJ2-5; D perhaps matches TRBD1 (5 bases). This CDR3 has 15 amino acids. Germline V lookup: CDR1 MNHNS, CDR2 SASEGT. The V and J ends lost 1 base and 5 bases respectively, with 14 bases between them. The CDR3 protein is CASSEVKGLGETQYF. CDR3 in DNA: TGTGCCAGCAGTGAAGTAAAGGGGCTGGGGGAGACCCAGTACTTC.

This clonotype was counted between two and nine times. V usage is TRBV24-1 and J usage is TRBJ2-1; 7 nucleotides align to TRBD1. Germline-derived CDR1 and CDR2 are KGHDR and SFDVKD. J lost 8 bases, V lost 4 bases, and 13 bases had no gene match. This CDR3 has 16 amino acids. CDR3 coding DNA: TGTGCCACCAGTGACGCTGGGACAGAGTCATACCATGAGCAGTTCTTC. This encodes CATSDAGTESYHEQFF.

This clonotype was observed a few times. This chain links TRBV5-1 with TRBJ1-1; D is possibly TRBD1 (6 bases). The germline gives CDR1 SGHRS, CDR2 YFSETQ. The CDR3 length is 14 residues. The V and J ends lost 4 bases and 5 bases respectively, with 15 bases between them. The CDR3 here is CASSKGGRVTEAFF. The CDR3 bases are TGCGCCAGCAGCAAAGGGGGAAGGGTAACTGAAGCTTTCTTT.

CDR3 in DNA: TGTGCCAGCAGCCTACCGGGACTAGGGGTCCAAGAGACCCAGTACTTC. Its protein is CASSLPGLGVQETQYF. The chain couples TRBV11-2 to TRBJ2-5; TRBD2 aligns across 8 bases. The germline V gene encodes CDR1 SGHAT and CDR2 FQNNGV. V was clipped by 5 bases and J by 1 base; unmatched bases: 9. The CDR3 has 16 amino acids.

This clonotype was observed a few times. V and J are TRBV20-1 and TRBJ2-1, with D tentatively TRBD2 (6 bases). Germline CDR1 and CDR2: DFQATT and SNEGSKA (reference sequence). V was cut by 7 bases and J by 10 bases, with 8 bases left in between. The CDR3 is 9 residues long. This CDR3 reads CSGGVEQFF. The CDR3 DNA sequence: TGCAGTGGGGGGGTGGAGCAGTTCTTC.

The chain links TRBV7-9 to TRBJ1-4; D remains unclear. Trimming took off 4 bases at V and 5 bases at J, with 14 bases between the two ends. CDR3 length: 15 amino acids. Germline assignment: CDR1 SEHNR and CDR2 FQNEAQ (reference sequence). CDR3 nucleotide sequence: TGTGCCAGCAGCTCCGTCGGACGGTCGAATGAAAAACTGTTTTTT. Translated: CASSSVGRSNEKLFF.

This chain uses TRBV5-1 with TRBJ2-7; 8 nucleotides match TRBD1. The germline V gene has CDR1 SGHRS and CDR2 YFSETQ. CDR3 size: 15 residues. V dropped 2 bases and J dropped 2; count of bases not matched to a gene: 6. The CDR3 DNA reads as TGCGCCAGCAGCTTTGCCCCGGGACAGGCCTACGAGCAGTACTTC. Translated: CASSFAPGQAYEQYF.

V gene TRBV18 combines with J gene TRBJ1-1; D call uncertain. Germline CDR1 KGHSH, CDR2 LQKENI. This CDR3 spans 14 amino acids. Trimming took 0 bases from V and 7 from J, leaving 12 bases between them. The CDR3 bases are TGTGCCAGCTCACCACCGGGAGTTCGGGATGAAGCTTTCTTT. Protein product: CASSPPGVRDEAFF.

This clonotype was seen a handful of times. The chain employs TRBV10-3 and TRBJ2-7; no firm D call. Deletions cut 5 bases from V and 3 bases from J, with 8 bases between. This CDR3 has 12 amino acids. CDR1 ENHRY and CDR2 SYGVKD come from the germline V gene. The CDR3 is CAISLTDYEQYF. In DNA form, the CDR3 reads TGTGCCATCAGTCTGACGGACTACGAGCAGTACTTC.

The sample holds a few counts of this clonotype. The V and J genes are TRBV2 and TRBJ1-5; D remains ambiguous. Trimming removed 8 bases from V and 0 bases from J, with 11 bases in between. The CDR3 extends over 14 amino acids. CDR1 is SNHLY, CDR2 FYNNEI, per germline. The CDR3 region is CASLAGYSNQPQHF. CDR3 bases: TGTGCCAGCCTGGCCGGGTATAGCAATCAGCCCCAGCATTTT.

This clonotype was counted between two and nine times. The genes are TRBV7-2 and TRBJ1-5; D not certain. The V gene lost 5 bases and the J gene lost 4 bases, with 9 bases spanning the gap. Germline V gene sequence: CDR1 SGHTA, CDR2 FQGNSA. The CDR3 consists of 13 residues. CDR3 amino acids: CASSVPGNQPQHF. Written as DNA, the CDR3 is TGTGCCAGCAGCGTCCCGGGGAATCAGCCCCAGCATTTT.

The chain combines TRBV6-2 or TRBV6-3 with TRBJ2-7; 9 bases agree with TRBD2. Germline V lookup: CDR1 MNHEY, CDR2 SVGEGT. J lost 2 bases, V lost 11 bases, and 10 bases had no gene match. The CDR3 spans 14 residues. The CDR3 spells CAGSLAGFTYEQYF. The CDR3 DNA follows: TGTGCCGGAAGTCTAGCGGGGTTTACCTACGAGCAGTACTTC.

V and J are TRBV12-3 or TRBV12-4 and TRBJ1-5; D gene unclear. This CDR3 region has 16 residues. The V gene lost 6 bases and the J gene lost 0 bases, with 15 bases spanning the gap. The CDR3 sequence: CASSSPAGSSNQPQHF. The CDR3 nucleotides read TGTGCCAGCAGCTCCCCGGCGGGTTCTAGCAATCAGCCCCAGCATTTT.

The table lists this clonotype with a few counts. The CDR3 loop is CASSTTGFGNTEAFF. The CDR3 nucleotides read TGCGCCAGCAGCACGACGGGCTTTGGGAACACTGAAGCTTTCTTT. The chain carries TRBV5-1 and TRBJ1-1; D is unclear. Trimming pared 4 bases from V and 1 base from J, leaving 14 bases between. Germline CDR1 reads SGHRS; CDR2 reads YFSETQ. This CDR3 has 15 amino acids.

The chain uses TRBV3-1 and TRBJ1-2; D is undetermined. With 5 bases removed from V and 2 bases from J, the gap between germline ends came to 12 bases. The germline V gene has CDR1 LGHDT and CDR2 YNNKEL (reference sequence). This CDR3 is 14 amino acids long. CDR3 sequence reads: CASSARVQNYGYTF. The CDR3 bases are TGTGCCAGCAGCGCAAGAGTGCAGAACTATGGCTACACCTTC.